The 9 T cell receptor beta chains reported below all come from one sample, sequenced in a study of OX40 agonist ivuxolimab in advanced cancers. Assay: immunoSEQ multiplex PCR; the TCRdb copy retains only in-frame clones and omits some. Altogether fewer than 60,000 clones are present, roughly 77% being singletons, with the ten largest covering over 0.6%. Sequencing was performed on CD4+ or CD8+ T cells sorted from blood, taken in a trial of the OX40 agonist ivuxolimab. The receptors come from an adult with an advanced solid tumor such as melanoma, head and neck, liver or kidney cancer.

The genes are TRBV2 and TRBJ2-7; tentatively, D is TRBD1 (5 bases). Trimming took 1 base from V and 7 from J, leaving 14 bases between them. This CDR3 comprises 14 residues. Germline V gene data show CDR1 as SNHLY and CDR2 as FYNNEI. The CDR3 protein is CASSEGGSAGEQYF. The CDR3 bases are TGTGCCAGCAGTGAAGGGGGAAGTGCAGGGGAGCAGTACTTC. Full variable domain (rest looked up from reference TRBV2 and TRBJ2-7): EPEVTQTPSHQVTQMGQEVILRCVPISNHLYFYWYRQILGQKVEFLVSFYNNEISEKSEIFDDQFSVERPDGSNFTLKIRSTKLEDSAMYFCASSEGGSAGEQYFGPGTRLTVT.

V is TRBV6-5 and J is TRBJ2-7; D is unresolved. There are 14 residues in the CDR3. V was pared by 5 bases and J by 2 bases, with 13 bases between. CDR1 is MNHEY and CDR2 is SVGAGI in the germline V gene. CDR3 sequence (DNA): TGTGCCAGCAGTACCAGTGTTCCCCCCTACGAGCAGTACTTC. This translates into CASSTSVPPYEQYF.

V and J are TRBV12-5 and TRBJ1-1; maybe TRBD1 (6 bases). The ends were cut back, 4 bases at V and 1 base at J, with 13 bases in the middle. This CDR3 is built from 15 residues. Germline V lookup: CDR1 LGHNT, CDR2 FRNRAP. The CDR3 nucleotides read TGTGCTAGTGGTTCTCCAGGGGTCGCGAACACTGAAGCTTTCTTT. Translation: CASGSPGVANTEAFF.

The chain employs TRBV19 and TRBJ1-1; D gene unclear. V lost 5 bases to trimming and J lost 2 bases, with 18 bases between them. The CDR3 covers 16 residues. Germline loops: CDR1 LNHDA, CDR2 SQIVND (reference sequence). CDR3 DNA sequence: TGTGCCAGTAGTCCAAGAATTCGACGGGGAAACACTGAAGCTTTCTTT. Translating gives CASSPRIRRGNTEAFF.

CDR3 in amino acids: CASSPNLENTEAFF. CDR3 nucleotide sequence: TGTGCCAGCAGCCCGAATCTGGAGAACACTGAAGCTTTCTTT. V and J are TRBV7-3 and TRBJ1-1; D is uncertain. V lost 5 bases and J 1 base, leaving 11 bases between the germline ends. The CDR3 sequence is 14 residues long. CDR1 and CDR2 (germline): SGHTA, FQGTGA.

The chain is built from TRBV29-1 and TRBJ1-1; D gene ambiguous. The germline CDR1 and CDR2 sequences are SQVTM and ANQGSEA. V gave up 4 bases and J gave up 1 base, with 7 bases separating them. The CDR3 totals 12 residues. In nucleotides, the CDR3 is TGCAGCGTTGTCCACGGGAACACTGAAGCTTTCTTT. Residues: CSVVHGNTEAFF.

The gene calls are TRBV9 and TRBJ2-5; 10 nucleotides agree with TRBD2. CDR1 SGDLS and CDR2 YYNGEE come from the germline V gene. Trimming cost V 0 bases and J 0 bases; bases outside gene matches: 2. CDR3 size: 16 residues. The CDR3 DNA follows: TGTGCCAGCAGCGTAGTAGCGGGGGGTAACCAAGAGACCCAGTACTTC. Protein product: CASSVVAGGNQETQYF.

The V and J genes are TRBV5-1 and TRBJ2-5; 7 bases agree with TRBD1. The junction had 6 bases not matched to a gene; V was cut back by 2 bases and J by 5 bases. There are 14 residues in the CDR3. Germline V gene data show CDR1 as SGHRS and CDR2 as YFSETQ. CDR3 in amino acids: CASSFRGTRETQYF. CDR3 nucleotide sequence: TGCGCCAGCAGCTTCAGGGGGACCCGGGAGACCCAGTACTTC.

The rearrangement joins TRBV5-1 to TRBJ2-1; 10 nucleotides match TRBD2. With V trimmed by 3 bases and J by 4 bases, 10 bases remained unmatched. Germline V gene sequence: CDR1 SGHRS, CDR2 YFSETQ. This CDR3 contains 17 residues. The CDR3 nucleotides read TGCGCCAGCAGCTGGACCCTAAAGCGGGGGGGTTACAATGAGCAGTTCTTC. The encoded protein is CASSWTLKRGGYNEQFF.